Below are 13 T cell receptor beta chains sequenced from a single sample in a study of shared clonotypes between healthy human individuals. CD8 cells classed as naive were CD45RO-negative and positively selected for CCR7, excluding terminally differentiated effector memory CD45RA+ cells. Method: immunoSEQ multiplex PCR; TCRdb's copy keeps in-frame clones and lacks some. The sample holds about 2,200,000 clones, approximately 94% seen once. Sequencing used naive CD8+ T cells from PBMCs. The receptor source for this set is a man between 18 and 29 years old in good health. Some clones in this sample may be carry-over from other donors' samples.

This clone was found a few times. V gene TRBV4-2 combines with J gene TRBJ1-4, with TRBD1 matching 10 bases. The germline gives CDR1 LGHNA, CDR2 YNFKEQ. This CDR3 contains 14 residues. J lost 10 bases, V lost 4 bases, and 6 bases had no gene match. The CDR3 region is CASSPGQGPGKLFF. CDR3 sequence (DNA): TGTGCCAGCAGCCCGGGACAGGGGCCGGGAAAACTGTTTTTT.

The V call is TRBV10-3, the J call TRBJ1-4; D ambiguous. CDR1 is ENHRY, CDR2 SYGVKD, per germline. This CDR3 region has 17 residues. The ends were cut back, 10 bases at V and 0 bases at J, with 21 bases in the middle. The CDR3: CATRREASGATNEKLFF. For the CDR3, the DNA is TGTGCCACCCGAAGGGAAGCCTCCGGGGCAACTAATGAAAAACTGTTTTTT.

The chain couples TRBV7-8 to TRBJ2-3, with D possibly being TRBD2 (5 bases). The CDR3 spans 16 residues. The V and J ends lost 1 base and 2 bases respectively, with 13 bases between them. Germline V gene data show CDR1 as SGHVS and CDR2 as FQNEAQ. CDR3 protein: CASSLVASGATDTQYF. Written as DNA, the CDR3 is TGTGCCAGCAGCTTAGTAGCCAGCGGAGCCACAGATACGCAGTATTTT.

This clone was seen only a few times. The rearrangement uses TRBV10-3 and TRBJ1-5; tentatively, D is TRBD1 (5 bases). Trimming left V 4 bases short and J 5 bases short, with 12 bases between. This CDR3 has 14 residues. Germline V gives CDR1 ENHRY, CDR2 SYGVKD. Here the CDR3 reads CAISGDSNHQPQHF. The CDR3 region has the DNA TGTGCCATCAGTGGAGACAGCAATCATCAGCCCCAGCATTTT.

The gene calls are TRBV19 and TRBJ2-7; 7 nucleotides line up with TRBD1. J gave up 3 bases and V 6 bases, and 8 bases lay outside the gene matches. The CDR3 has 14 amino acids. In germline, CDR1 is LNHDA, CDR2 SQIVND (reference sequence). The CDR3 DNA is TGTGCCAGTAGCGACGACAGGGAGAGCTACGAGCAGTACTTC. Protein sequence: CASSDDRESYEQYF.

The chain uses TRBV4-2 and TRBJ2-7, with TRBD2 matching 7 bases. CDR1 LGHNA and CDR2 YNFKEQ come from the germline V gene. The V segment lost 1 base and the J segment 0 bases; nucleotides outside the gene matches: 12. This CDR3 has 18 residues. The CDR3 loop is CASSQVTPGRGSSYEQYF. CDR3 nucleotide sequence: TGTGCCAGCAGCCAAGTAACCCCAGGGCGGGGGAGCTCCTACGAGCAGTACTTC.

The chain uses TRBV7-8 and TRBJ1-4, with D tentatively TRBD1 (6 bases). Trimming shortened V by 2 bases and J by 3 bases, and 13 bases separated the two germline ends. The CDR3 has 16 amino acids. Per germline, CDR1 SGHVS and CDR2 FQNEAQ. This CDR3 reads CASSLTGRSANEKLFF. The CDR3 DNA reads TGTGCCAGCAGCTTAACAGGGAGATCGGCTAATGAAAAACTGTTTTTT.

The table lists this clone with a count of one. The chain links TRBV4-2 to TRBJ2-3, with 8 nucleotides matching TRBD2. CDR3 size: 16 residues. Germline values: CDR1 LGHNA, CDR2 YNFKEQ. With 0 bases clipped from V and 1 base from J, the junction kept 3 bases outside the gene matches. CDR3 in DNA: TGTGCCAGCAGCCAAGATACGGGAGGGGGCACAGATACGCAGTATTTT. Protein sequence: CASSQDTGGGTDTQYF.

On this clone itself: The same CDR3 is also encoded by other DNA sequences in this sample. The J gene is TRBJ2-7, the V gene TRBV7-9, with 11 bases lining up with TRBD2. The V segment lost 5 bases and the J segment 2 bases; nucleotides outside the gene matches: 2. The germline V gene has CDR1 SEHNR and CDR2 FQNEAQ (reference sequence). This CDR3 has 14 residues. The CDR3 region has the DNA TGTGCCAGCAGCGGGACTAGCGGACCCTACGAGCAGTACTTC. Amino acid sequence: CASSGTSGPYEQYF.

Only one count was recorded for this clone. The chain couples TRBV11-2 to TRBJ2-5; D call uncertain. The germline CDR1 and CDR2 sequences are SGHAT and FQNNGV. The ends were cut back, 3 bases at V and 9 bases at J, with 8 bases in the middle. The CDR3 is 11 residues long. The CDR3 DNA reads TGTGCCAGCAGCTTTTCCGAGGCCCAGTACTTC. Amino acids: CASSFSEAQYF.

The chain employs TRBV4-1 and TRBJ1-5, with 8 bases lining up with TRBD1. This CDR3 has 16 amino acids. Germline V lookup: CDR1 MGHRA, CDR2 YSYEKL. V gave up 1 base and J gave up 2 bases; unmatched junction bases: 4. CDR3 loop: CASSQADRARNQPQHF. In DNA, the CDR3 is TGCGCCAGCAGCCAAGCGGACAGGGCCCGCAATCAGCCCCAGCATTTT.

V gene TRBV19 combines with J gene TRBJ2-1; 12 nucleotides match TRBD2. The CDR3 is made up of 18 amino acids. Germline-derived CDR1 and CDR2 are LNHDA and SQIVND (reference sequence). Trimming removed 3 bases from V and 0 bases from J; junction bases left unmatched: 6. CDR3 amino acids: CASSIGLAGGSSYNEQFF. The CDR3 nucleotides are TGTGCCAGTAGTATTGGTCTAGCGGGAGGGAGCTCCTACAATGAGCAGTTCTTC.

About this clone itself: Other nucleotide sequences in the sample specify the same CDR3. The rearrangement links TRBV6-5 to TRBJ2-7; the D is unclear. Germline assignment: CDR1 MNHEY and CDR2 SVGAGI. This CDR3 contains 11 residues. V dropped 6 bases and J dropped 2 bases, with 5 bases sitting between them. The CDR3 bases are TGTGCCAGCAGCTCAACCTACGAGCAGTACTTC. Translated: CASSSTYEQYF.